What follows are 27 T cell receptor beta chains derived from one specimen sequenced in a study of control samples from healthy donors and cancer patients. Data came from immunoSEQ multiplex PCR; TCRdb stores just in-frame clones and leaves some out. The data show 120,000 to 150,000 clones, about 90% seen once. The source material was blood. These receptor sequences come from a man between 18 and 35 years old in good health.

This clone has only a few counts. V usage is TRBV4-1 and J usage is TRBJ2-1, with 7 bases lining up with TRBD2. There are 14 residues in the CDR3. V shed 4 bases, J shed 7 bases, and the junction held 7 bases outside the gene matches. Germline values: CDR1 MGHRA, CDR2 YSYEKL. The CDR3 DNA reads as TGCGCCAGCAGCCCTACTAGCGATGGGAATGAGCAGTTCTTC. As protein: CASSPTSDGNEQFF.

This chain joins TRBV4-2 and TRBJ2-3; D is perhaps TRBD2 (6 bases). The CDR3 sequence is 15 residues long. CDR1 LGHNA and CDR2 YNFKEQ come from the germline V gene. V was shortened by 0 bases and J by 5 bases, with 12 bases between the two germline ends. The CDR3 DNA reads as TGTGCCAGCAGCCAAGACCGACTAGTGGGAGATACGCAGTATTTT. Translating gives CASSQDRLVGDTQYF.

This chain's CDR3 is CASSVETGNQETQYF. CDR3 sequence (DNA): TGTGCCAGCAGTGTGGAGACTGGGAACCAAGAGACCCAGTACTTC. The chain has TRBV2 and TRBJ2-5; D is undetermined. Trimming cost V 4 bases and J 0 bases, with 12 bases left between them. Germline V lookup: CDR1 SNHLY, CDR2 FYNNEI. There are 15 residues in the CDR3.

This chain uses TRBV12-3 or TRBV12-4 with TRBJ2-7; D unresolved. Trimming took 4 bases from V and 4 from J, leaving 8 bases between them. The CDR3 is made up of 12 amino acids. CDR3 nucleotide sequence: TGTGCCAGCAGTTACAACCCGTACGAGCAGTACTTC. It yields the protein CASSYNPYEQYF.

The V and J genes are TRBV5-1 and TRBJ1-2; D perhaps matches TRBD1 (5 bases). The CDR3 consists of 14 residues. Trimming pared 3 bases from V and 6 bases from J, leaving 15 bases between. Germline CDR1 is SGHRS and CDR2 is YFSETQ. CDR3 protein: CASSSVRGGDGYTF. The CDR3 nucleotides are TGCGCCAGCAGCTCCGTCCGCGGAGGGGATGGCTACACCTTC. The complete variable domain, with remaining parts taken from reference TRBV5-1 and TRBJ1-2, reads KAGVTQTPRYLIKTRGQQVTLSCSPISGHRSVSWYQQTPGQGLQFLFEYFSETQRNKGNFPGRFSGRQFSNSRSEMNVSTLELGDSALYLCASSSVRGGDGYTFGSGTRLTVV.

The chain recombines TRBV10-3 with TRBJ2-7; a possible D gene is TRBD2 (6 bases). The CDR3 has 16 residues. The germline V gene has CDR1 ENHRY and CDR2 SYGVKD. Between the trimmed V and J ends, which lost 3 bases and 3 bases, there was a span of 18 bases. The CDR3 protein is CAISDPAAGRYYEQYF. The CDR3 coding sequence is TGTGCCATCAGTGATCCCGCCGCAGGGAGGTACTACGAGCAGTACTTC.

This chain links TRBV2 with TRBJ2-2; D gene uncertain. Per the germline V gene, CDR1 is SNHLY and CDR2 is FYNNEI. There are 12 residues in the CDR3. Trimming shortened V by 3 bases and J by 5 bases, and 4 bases separated the two germline ends. The CDR3 sequence is CASSEGTGELFF. In DNA, the CDR3 is TGTGCCAGCAGTGAGGGGACCGGGGAGCTGTTTTTT.

This chain uses TRBV6-5 with TRBJ1-1; a weak D match, TRBD1 (5 bases). From germline, CDR1 is MNHEY and CDR2 SVGAGI. The CDR3 totals 15 residues. The V end lost 8 bases, the J end lost 1 base, and 17 bases lay between the germline ends. In DNA form, the CDR3 reads TGTGCCAGCTTAACTGTTTTGGGGGGGAACACTGAAGCTTTCTTT. As protein: CASLTVLGGNTEAFF.

The chain carries TRBV5-1 and TRBJ2-1, with D maybe TRBD2 (5 bases). Trimming pared 5 bases from V and 8 bases from J, leaving 17 bases between. This CDR3 is built from 14 residues. The germline V gene has CDR1 SGHRS and CDR2 YFSETQ. CDR3 sequence (DNA): TGCGCCAGCAGTTGGGTGAACTCCGGGGATGAGCAGTTCTTC. Its translation is CASSWVNSGDEQFF.

V gene TRBV7-2 combines with J gene TRBJ2-3; D perhaps matches TRBD2 (6 bases). Germline V CDR1 and CDR2: SGHTA, FQGNSA. The CDR3 totals 14 residues. V shed 6 bases and J shed 1 base, with 11 bases lying between them. The DNA for the CDR3 is TGTGCCAGCAGTTACTCGGGGGGCACAGATACGCAGTATTTT. It is translated as CASSYSGGTDTQYF.

The chain joins TRBV18 to TRBJ2-7; TRBD2 matches at 10 bases. The CDR3 consists of 14 residues. CDR1 and CDR2 (germline): KGHSH, LQKENI. The J segment lost 4 bases and the V segment lost 0 bases, leaving 0 bases of the junction unmatched. In DNA, the CDR3 is TGTGCCAGCTCACCACCTAGCGGGGGGTACGAGCAGTACTTC. Its protein product is CASSPPSGGYEQYF.

The rearrangement uses TRBV6-1 and TRBJ1-2; D remains unclear. The CDR3 length is 15 residues. Trimming left V 3 bases short and J 7 bases short, with 18 bases between. From germline, CDR1 is MNHNS and CDR2 SASEGT. In DNA, the CDR3 is TGTGCCAGCAGTGAGCGGGTTCCCCTTTTAGTTGGCTACACCTTC. Amino acid sequence: CASSERVPLLVGYTF.

The chain combines TRBV25-1 with TRBJ2-7, with a tentative D call TRBD1 (5 bases). The V end was cut by 5 bases, the J end by 7 bases, with 12 bases between. CDR3 length equals 12 residues. Germline V gene lookup returns CDR1 MGHDK and CDR2 SYGVNS. CDR3 in amino acids: CASSYGAEEQYF. The CDR3 region has the DNA TGTGCCAGCAGTTATGGGGCGGAAGAGCAGTACTTC.

The V gene is TRBV2, the J gene TRBJ1-1; no clear D gene. CDR3 length: 11 amino acids. The germline V gene has CDR1 SNHLY and CDR2 FYNNEI. The germline V and J ends were trimmed by 6 bases and 2 bases, with 4 bases remaining between them. The CDR3: CASSENTEAFF. In DNA, the CDR3 is TGTGCCAGCAGCGAAAACACTGAAGCTTTCTTT. Based on the CDR3 plus reference TRBV2 and TRBJ1-1, the full variable domain is EPEVTQTPSHQVTQMGQEVILRCVPISNHLYFYWYRQILGQKVEFLVSFYNNEISEKSEIFDDQFSVERPDGSNFTLKIRSTKLEDSAMYFCASSENTEAFFGQGTRLTVV.

The V gene is TRBV9, the J gene TRBJ2-5; the D is unclear. Germline CDR1 is SGDLS and CDR2 is YYNGEE. V was pared by 3 bases and J by 5 bases, with 17 bases between. The CDR3 has 15 amino acids. The CDR3 is CASSALLVQVETQYF. CDR3 DNA: TGTGCCAGCAGCGCACTGCTGGTCCAAGTCGAGACCCAGTACTTC.

The rearrangement uses TRBV6-1 and TRBJ2-5, with a weak D call TRBD1 (5 bases). Germline assignment: CDR1 MNHNS and CDR2 SASEGT. The CDR3 covers 17 residues. Between the trimmed V and J ends, which lost 5 bases and 2 bases, there was a span of 21 bases. CDR3 in amino acids: CASSKVRSPGHQETQYF. For the CDR3, the DNA is TGTGCCAGCAGTAAAGTGAGGTCACCAGGACATCAAGAGACCCAGTACTTC.

V and J are TRBV5-8 and TRBJ1-5; D not certain. The V end was cut by 1 base, the J end by 4 bases, with 3 bases between. CDR1 SGHTS and CDR2 YDEGEE come from the germline V gene. The CDR3 consists of 12 residues. This CDR3 reads CASSLRNQPQHF. The CDR3 region has the DNA TGTGCCAGCAGCTTGCGGAATCAGCCCCAGCATTTT.

This chain uses TRBV23-1 with TRBJ1-1; TRBD1 agrees at 9 bases. TRBV23-1 is given ORF status, its function remaining uncertain. The CDR3 consists of 16 residues. With 1 base clipped from V and 3 bases from J, the junction kept 6 bases outside the gene matches. CDR3 in amino acids: CASSQWTGAGDTEAFF. CDR3 DNA sequence: TGCGCCAGCAGTCAATGGACAGGGGCTGGTGACACTGAAGCTTTCTTT.

V is TRBV19 and J is TRBJ1-2, with TRBD1 matching over 7 bases. CDR3 length: 15 amino acids. Germline CDR1 and CDR2: LNHDA and SQIVND (reference sequence). The ends lost 4 bases at V and 0 bases at J; junction bases unmatched: 5. Written as DNA, the CDR3 is TGTGCCAGTAGTAGGGAGACAGGGACTAACTATGGCTACACCTTC. As protein: CASSRETGTNYGYTF.

The chain uses TRBV10-3 and TRBJ1-3, with no clear D. The ends were cut back, 10 bases at V and 0 bases at J, with 7 bases in the middle. Germline values: CDR1 ENHRY, CDR2 SYGVKD. The CDR3 contains 12 residues. In nucleotides, the CDR3 is TGTGCCACCCAGGTCTCTGGAAACACCATATATTTT. Residues: CATQVSGNTIYF.

This rearrangement joins TRBV2 to TRBJ1-1; the match to TRBD1 covers 9 bases. J lost 4 bases, V lost 8 bases, and 5 bases had no gene match. Per germline, CDR1 SNHLY and CDR2 FYNNEI. The CDR3 has 13 residues. For the CDR3, the DNA is TGTGCCAGCCCGGGACAGGGTCCCACTGAAGCTTTCTTT. It codes for CASPGQGPTEAFF. The whole variable domain, remainder taken from reference TRBV2 and TRBJ1-1, is EPEVTQTPSHQVTQMGQEVILRCVPISNHLYFYWYRQILGQKVEFLVSFYNNEISEKSEIFDDQFSVERPDGSNFTLKIRSTKLEDSAMYFCASPGQGPTEAFFGQGTRLTVV.

The count of this clone is one. The CDR3, as DNA: TGTGCCATCAGTGGACGTGACAGCGGGGGGATAGAGACCCAGTACTTC. This encodes CAISGRDSGGIETQYF. V usage is TRBV10-3 and J usage is TRBJ2-5; TRBD2 aligns across 9 bases. Germline V CDR1 and CDR2: ENHRY, SYGVKD. Unmatched junction bases numbered 10, after V lost 4 bases and J lost 4 bases. The CDR3 has 16 residues.

The CDR3, as DNA: TGTGCCAGCAGTGACCTAGGGGGCAACACTGAAGCTTTCTTT. Translation gives CASSDLGGNTEAFF. The chain combines TRBV6-1 with TRBJ1-1, with 7 bases matching TRBD1. V shed 3 bases and J 2 bases; nucleotides not matched to a gene: 3. The CDR3 extends over 14 amino acids. Germline V gene data show CDR1 as MNHNS and CDR2 as SASEGT.

This sequence joins TRBV25-1 and TRBJ1-2; D unresolved. V lost 2 bases to trimming and J lost 3 bases, with 10 bases between them. The CDR3 sequence is 14 residues long. CDR1 is MGHDK, CDR2 SYGVNS, per germline. The CDR3 reads CASSELGFHYGYTF. CDR3 coding DNA: TGTGCCAGCAGTGAACTAGGTTTCCACTATGGCTACACCTTC.

The J gene is TRBJ1-1, the V gene TRBV5-1, with 9 bases identical to TRBD1. Germline-derived CDR1 and CDR2 are SGHRS and YFSETQ. The CDR3 loop spans 16 amino acids. The V and J ends lost 2 bases and 5 bases, in that order; junction bases with no gene match: 10. Written as DNA, the CDR3 is TGCGCCAGCAGCTTAACCCAACAGGGGGCGAATACTGAAGCTTTCTTT. This encodes CASSLTQQGANTEAFF.

This clone was counted many times. This specimen includes other DNA sequences encoding the same CDR3. This chain connects TRBV9 to TRBJ2-2; D possibly corresponds to TRBD2 (5 bases). V was trimmed by 2 bases and J by 7 bases, leaving 9 bases between them. Looked up from germline, CDR1 is SGDLS and CDR2 is YYNGEE. The CDR3 length is 13 residues. The CDR3 region is CASSVEGFGELFF. CDR3 coding DNA: TGTGCCAGCAGCGTCGAGGGCTTCGGGGAGCTGTTTTTT.

This sequence joins TRBV14 and TRBJ1-1; D is possibly TRBD1 (6 bases). Germline V lookup: CDR1 SGHDN, CDR2 FVKESK. The CDR3 loop spans 14 amino acids. Trimming removed 2 bases from V and 3 bases from J, with 10 bases in between. CDR3 bases: TGTGCCAGCAGCCAATGGGGGGCGGACACTGAAGCTTTCTTT. It encodes CASSQWGADTEAFF.